This T cell receptor beta chain was profiled in a study of somatic mutations in cytotoxic T cells in rheumatoid arthritis. About the study: Purity of nearly 100% was reached when some V beta antibody-stained T-cell populations were flow-sorted, including V beta1+ cells sequenced for TCRB.

Healthy control status was assigned to blood donors, whose median age was approximately 50 years (range 21-70) and of whom 45% to 60% were female. Positive magnetic bead selection isolated CD4+ and CD8+ cells, and flow cytometry checked purity. Sequenced by immunoSEQ multiplex PCR; TCRdb stores in-frame clones only, minus some. The sample has about 10,000 clones; roughly 73% are singletons. Trimming shortened V by 0 bases and J by 4 bases, and 8 bases separated the two germline ends. This CDR3 is 14 amino acids long. Germline V CDR1 and CDR2: SGDLS, YYNGEE. The chain combines TRBV9 with TRBJ2-1; possibly TRBD1 for D (5 bases). Sequencing used CD8+ T cells sorted from blood. This receptor was taken from a man between 50 and 59 years old in good health. The CDR3 DNA reads as TGTGCCAGCAGCGTAGAGGGGTCGTACAATGAGCAGTTCTTC. It encodes CASSVEGSYNEQFF.